The entry below describes one T cell receptor beta chain. The table lists this clonotype with a few counts. Its antigen is still unknown. No much larger clone exists at a distance of one base, and base qualities are not known. The CDR3 runs 14 amino acids, cysteine and phenylalanine included. This entry keeps only the CDR3 DNA: 42 bases, framed from base 1. V lost 6 bases and J lost 0 bases; the stretch between them is 9 bases long. Reading the germline V gene (reference sequence) gives CDR1 LNHDA and CDR2 SQIVND. This sample was taken from a study of T cell repertoires in cytomegalovirus infection (dated by TCRdb to the late 2010s). Study-wide context: The HLA type of each donor mattered for the analysis, because public TCR beta signatures pointed to carriage of CMV infection along with the matching HLA type.

The instrument was an Illumina HiSeq 1500. TCRdb handled the public reads itself, with Q25 trimming in fastp and clone calling in MiXCR, and kept productive beta chains. Merged by CDR3 protein, the rows form single entries marked with the most common genes and DNA. Present in this sample are approximately 400,000 distinct CDR3 sequences, roughly a third of which were seen just once. About an eighth of the sample rests with the top ten. General study outcomes and caveats: Carriers of CMV infection plus the relevant HLA type were discriminated by the cumulative frequency of public TCR beta family members in the study cohort and in an independent roughly 400-donor cohort. The ex vivo response was dominated by HLA-C-restricted CMV-specific TCR beta clonotypes, which also provided the single most frequent clonotype in two of eight donors.

Recombination joined TRBV19 with TRBJ1-5; the D gene cannot be resolved reliably. The receptor's source is a human donor in good health (CMV status not recorded). Some clones in this sample may be carry-over from other donors' samples. The sequenced sample consisted of PBMCs. The bases are TGTGCCAGTAGAGAACTTCTTAGCAATCAGCCCCAGCATTTT. Its protein reads: CASRELLSNQPQHF.